This TCR beta chain was identified in a study of cytomegalovirus exposure and HLA in healthy donors. The overall study: Out of approximately 400 genotyped donors, around 80% belonged to the Caucasian-associated ancestry cluster. Study outcomes and limitations: A few chains tied to CMV proved CMV antigen-specific in vitro. Most CMV-associated TCR beta chains appeared HLA-restricted in a later analysis.

Healthy bone marrow donors made up the cohort. Vbeta (60) and Jbeta (13) primers were used in the PCR. The method was immunoSEQ multiplex PCR; TCRdb's version includes in-frame clones alone and lacks a portion of them. The repertoire holds about 120,000 clones, with 65% to 75% as singletons. CDR3 size: 13 residues. The J segment lost 6 bases and the V segment lost 2 bases, leaving 0 bases of the junction unmatched. Looked up from germline, CDR1 is SGHNT and CDR2 is YENEEA. Of note for this clone: The antigen remains undetermined.

This clonotype was obtained from a man in his forties or fifties in good health and CMV-seropositive. The chain employs TRBV11-3 and TRBJ2-2; 7 bases match TRBD2. Sequenced sample: PBMCs. CDR3 loop: CASSLLAAGELFF. Here the CDR3 DNA reads TGTGCCAGCAGCTTACTAGCGGCCGGGGAGCTGTTTTTT.